These 22 T cell receptor beta chains were sequenced from one sample in a study of beta chain features in type 1 diabetes. As every portion of the isolated RNA was reverse transcribed, the sequencing read expressed TCRB transcripts. Libraries were prepared by immunoSEQ multiplex PCR; TCRdb keeps only in-frame clonotypes and omits some of them. Found here are 130,000 to 150,000 clones, just over 9% of them singletons; the top ten hold about 0.66%. Sequenced: central memory CD4+ T cells from blood. These receptors all come from a man younger than 35 in good health.

The genes are TRBV5-8 and TRBJ1-5; TRBD1 might be the D (5 bases). The V gene's germline CDR1 is SGHTS and CDR2 YDEGEE. The CDR3 runs to 16 residues. Trimming left V 1 base short and J 0 bases short, with 11 bases between. CDR3 in DNA: TGTGCCAGCAGCTTGTGGACAACTAATAGCAATCAGCCCCAGCATTTT. It codes for CASSLWTTNSNQPQHF.

This clone was detected only a few times. V gene TRBV13 combines with J gene TRBJ2-2; D perhaps matches TRBD1 (6 bases). V was pared by 5 bases and J by 2 bases, with 15 bases between. Germline CDR1 and CDR2: PRHDT and FYEKMQ (reference sequence). This CDR3 is built from 16 residues. CDR3 residues: CASSAAGTLNTGELFF. In nucleotides, the CDR3 is TGTGCCAGCAGCGCCGCCGGGACACTCAACACCGGGGAGCTGTTTTTT.

CDR3 protein: CASSFTGGGDTQYF. The CDR3 bases are TGTGCCAGCAGCTTTACAGGGGGGGGAGATACGCAGTATTTT. The chain has TRBV7-9 and TRBJ2-3, with D perhaps TRBD1 (8 bases). The V and J ends lost 3 bases and 5 bases respectively, with 12 bases between them. Germline CDR1 is SEHNR and CDR2 is FQNEAQ (reference sequence). This CDR3 contains 14 residues.

This clone was observed many times. This sequence joins TRBV9 and TRBJ2-7, with TRBD1 identical over 9 bases. Germline lookup yields CDR1 SGDLS and CDR2 YYNGEE. This CDR3 contains 14 residues. V shed 3 bases, J shed 1 base, and the junction held 2 bases outside the gene matches. CDR3 residues: CASSADRGSYEQYF. Here the CDR3 DNA reads TGTGCCAGCAGCGCGGACAGGGGATCCTACGAGCAGTACTTC.

CDR3 coding DNA: TGCGCCAGCAGCTGGGGGACAGGGGGCAACGAGCAGTACTTC. Protein sequence: CASSWGTGGNEQYF. The V and J genes are TRBV5-1 and TRBJ2-7, with 12 bases aligning to TRBD1. The V gene end was trimmed by 3 bases and the J gene end by 5 bases; junction bases not matched to a gene: 3. This CDR3 spans 14 amino acids. CDR1 and CDR2 (germline): SGHRS, YFSETQ.

V and J are TRBV7-8 and TRBJ1-5; D gene ambiguous. The ends were cut back, 5 bases at V and 4 bases at J, with 6 bases in the middle. Germline CDR1 and CDR2: SGHVS and FQNEAQ. The CDR3 is made up of 12 amino acids. CDR3 sequence reads: CASSPTNQPQHF. CDR3 sequence (DNA): TGTGCCAGCAGCCCGACAAATCAGCCCCAGCATTTT.

The gene calls are TRBV27 and TRBJ1-2, with D maybe TRBD1 (5 bases). Germline lookup yields CDR1 MNHEY and CDR2 SMNVEV (reference sequence). CDR3 length equals 13 residues. V dropped 4 bases and J dropped 8 bases, with 14 bases sitting between them. The CDR3 region is CASSSQGGWGYTF. The CDR3 DNA reads as TGTGCCAGCAGTTCTCAGGGCGGTTGGGGCTACACCTTC.

There are many counts of this clone. This chain links TRBV7-2 with TRBJ2-5; D not certain. Deletions cut 2 bases from V and 1 base from J, with 14 bases between. Per the germline V gene, CDR1 is SGHTA and CDR2 is FQGNSA. This CDR3 region has 16 residues. CDR3 in amino acids: CASSLLVPLGQETQYF. CDR3 bases: TGTGCCAGCAGCTTACTCGTACCTCTAGGCCAAGAGACCCAGTACTTC.

In its sample, this clone was seen a few times. This chain uses TRBV7-2 with TRBJ2-5; 7 bases agree with TRBD2. Germline-derived CDR1 and CDR2 are SGHTA and FQGNSA. This CDR3 spans 16 amino acids. V trimming: 2 bases; J trimming: 2 bases; junction bases outside the gene matches: 8. The CDR3 region is CASSLLLSSGQETQYF. The CDR3 nucleotides read TGTGCCAGCAGCTTATTATTGTCTAGCGGACAAGAGACCCAGTACTTC.

The CDR3: CASSASAAQIRAGNEQFF. In DNA, the CDR3 is TGTGCCAGCAGCGCCTCGGCGGCACAGATCCGGGCGGGCAATGAGCAGTTCTTC. The chain carries TRBV4-2 and TRBJ2-1, with D possibly TRBD2 on 5 matching bases. CDR1 LGHNA and CDR2 YNFKEQ come from the germline V gene. The V gene lost 5 bases and the J gene lost 6 bases, with 26 bases spanning the gap. CDR3 size: 18 residues.

This clone was found a few times. The gene calls are TRBV7-3 and TRBJ2-1; 7 nucleotides match TRBD1. The V segment lost 5 bases and the J segment 5 bases; nucleotides outside the gene matches: 9. In germline, CDR1 is SGHTA, CDR2 FQGTGA. The CDR3 is 15 amino acids. As DNA, the CDR3 is TGTGCCAGCAGCCACCAATCGGGACAGAACAATGAGCAGTTCTTC. Translating it yields CASSHQSGQNNEQFF. Full variable domain (outside the CDR3, taken from reference TRBV7-3 and TRBJ2-1): GAGVSQTPSNKVTEKGKYVELRCDPISGHTALYWYRQSLGQGPEFLIYFQGTGAADDSGLPNDRFFAVRPEGSVSTLKIQRTERGDSAVYLCASSHQSGQNNEQFFGPGTRLTVL.

The chain joins TRBV7-3 to TRBJ1-2; D is uncertain. V lost 3 bases, J lost 4 bases, and 9 bases lay in between. From germline, CDR1 is SGHTA and CDR2 FQGTGA. The CDR3 runs 13 residues. The DNA of the CDR3 is TGTGCCAGCAGCTTGGGCCCGAGCTATGGCTACACCTTC. It encodes CASSLGPSYGYTF.

A few counts support this clone. The rearrangement links TRBV6-1 to TRBJ1-4, with D tentatively TRBD1 (6 bases). The germline gives CDR1 MNHNS, CDR2 SASEGT. V lost 8 bases and J lost 6, with 7 bases in between. CDR3 length: 11 amino acids. The CDR3 loop reads CASEGDEKLFF. As DNA, the CDR3 is TGTGCCAGCGAGGGGGATGAAAAACTGTTTTTT.

The genes are TRBV11-2 and TRBJ2-6; 9 bases fit TRBD1. The CDR3 contains 19 residues. Germline V gives CDR1 SGHAT, CDR2 FQNNGV. V was pared by 2 bases and J by 2 bases, with 10 bases of the junction left unmatched. The CDR3 region has the DNA TGTGCCAGCAGCTTACCATGGGACAGGGTGAACGCTGGGGCCAACGTCCTGACTTTC. It codes for CASSLPWDRVNAGANVLTF.

This clone was picked up a small number of times. The chain couples TRBV4-3 to TRBJ1-4, with D perhaps TRBD1 (5 bases). The germline V gene encodes CDR1 LGHNA and CDR2 YSLEER. This CDR3 comprises 19 residues. V lost 0 bases and J lost 2, with 19 bases in between. Here the CDR3 DNA reads TGCGCCAGCAGCCAAGATCTGTCAGGGAGGCGATTTACTAATGAAAAACTGTTTTTT. Translating it yields CASSQDLSGRRFTNEKLFF.

The chain employs TRBV28 and TRBJ2-2, with TRBD2 matching 8 bases. The CDR3 runs to 17 residues. J was trimmed by 0 bases and V by 2 bases; bases with no gene match: 5. CDR1 is MDHEN, CDR2 SYDVKM, per germline. The CDR3 DNA sequence: TGTGCCAGCAGTTTACCAGCGGGGGTTTCGAACACCGGGGAGCTGTTTTTT. It translates to CASSLPAGVSNTGELFF.

The chain joins TRBV4-1 to TRBJ1-4, with 10 nucleotides matching TRBD1. The CDR3 extends over 16 amino acids. The V and J ends lost 0 bases and 8 bases, in that order; junction bases with no gene match: 6. Germline CDR1 reads MGHRA; CDR2 reads YSYEKL. Here the CDR3 reads CASSQDATGGDEKLFF. The CDR3 DNA sequence: TGCGCCAGCAGCCAAGACGCGACAGGGGGCGACGAAAAACTGTTTTTT.

This chain uses TRBV7-8 with TRBJ2-7; D uncertain. The CDR3 contains 13 residues. CDR1 is SGHVS and CDR2 is FQNEAQ in the germline V gene. V lost 1 base and J 7 bases, leaving 11 bases between the germline ends. CDR3 region: CASSLVGVWEQYF. The CDR3 DNA sequence: TGTGCCAGCAGCTTAGTAGGAGTTTGGGAGCAGTACTTC.

This clone was picked up a small number of times. The sample has other DNA sequences that encode this CDR3 too. This chain connects TRBV7-3 to TRBJ2-1, with D tentatively TRBD1 (5 bases). Germline assignment: CDR1 SGHTA and CDR2 FQGTGA. Trimming removed 6 bases at V and 0 bases at J, with 12 bases between. CDR3 length equals 15 residues. The CDR3 DNA reads TGTGCCAGCAGTTCAGGGCAGAGCTCCTACAATGAGCAGTTCTTC. It encodes CASSSGQSSYNEQFF.

V and J are TRBV11-2 and TRBJ2-1, with 7 positions matching TRBD2. The CDR3 spans 15 residues. CDR1 is SGHAT, CDR2 FQNNGV, per germline. V lost 3 bases to trimming and J lost 3 bases; unmatched junction nucleotides: 5. For the CDR3, the DNA is TGTGCCAGCAGCTTGAGGGAGGGGTTCTACAATGAGCAGTTCTTC. Translating gives CASSLREGFYNEQFF. Supplemented by reference TRBV11-2 and TRBJ2-1, the full variable domain reads EAGVAQSPRYKIIEKRQSVAFWCNPISGHATLYWYQQILGQGPKLLIQFQNNGVVDDSQLPKDRFSAERLKGVDSTLKIQPAKLEDSAVYLCASSLREGFYNEQFFGPGTRLTVL.

V usage is TRBV30 and J usage is TRBJ2-2; TRBD1 matches at 9 bases. The CDR3 is 15 amino acids. The V segment lost 2 bases and the J segment 5 bases; nucleotides outside the gene matches: 6. Germline assignment: CDR1 GTSNPN and CDR2 SVGIG (reference sequence). The CDR3 spells CAWSTGTGLTGELFF. DNA for the CDR3: TGTGCCTGGAGTACCGGGACAGGGCTGACCGGGGAGCTGTTTTTT.

This clone was counted only a few times. The genes are TRBV9 and TRBJ1-3; 9 nucleotides line up with TRBD1. The CDR3 spans 14 residues. V was pared by 4 bases and J by 4 bases, with 3 bases of the junction left unmatched. Germline-derived CDR1 and CDR2 are SGDLS and YYNGEE. CDR3 bases: TGTGCCAGCAGCTCGGGACAGGGAGGAAACACCATATATTTT. Its translation is CASSSGQGGNTIYF.